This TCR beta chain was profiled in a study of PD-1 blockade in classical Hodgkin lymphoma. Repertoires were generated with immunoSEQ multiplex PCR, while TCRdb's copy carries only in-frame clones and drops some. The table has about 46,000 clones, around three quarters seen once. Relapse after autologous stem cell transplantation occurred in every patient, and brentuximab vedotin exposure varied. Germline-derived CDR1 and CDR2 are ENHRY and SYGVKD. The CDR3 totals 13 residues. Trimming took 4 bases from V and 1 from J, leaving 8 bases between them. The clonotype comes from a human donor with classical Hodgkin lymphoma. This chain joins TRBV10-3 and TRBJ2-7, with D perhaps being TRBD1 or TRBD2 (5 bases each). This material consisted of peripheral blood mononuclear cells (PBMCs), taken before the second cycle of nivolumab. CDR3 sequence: CAISGDLSYEQYF. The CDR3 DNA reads TGTGCCATCAGTGGGGACCTTTCCTACGAGCAGTACTTC.